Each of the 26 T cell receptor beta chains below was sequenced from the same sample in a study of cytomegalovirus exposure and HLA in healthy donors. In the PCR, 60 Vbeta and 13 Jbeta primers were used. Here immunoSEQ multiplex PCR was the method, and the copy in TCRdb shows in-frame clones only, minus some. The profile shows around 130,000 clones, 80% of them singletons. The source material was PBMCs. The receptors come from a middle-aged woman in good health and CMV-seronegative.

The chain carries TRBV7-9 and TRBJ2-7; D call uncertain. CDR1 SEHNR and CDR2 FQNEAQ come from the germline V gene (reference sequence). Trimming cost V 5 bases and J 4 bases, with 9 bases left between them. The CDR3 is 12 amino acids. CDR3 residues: CASSLSRYEQYF. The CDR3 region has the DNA TGTGCCAGCAGCCTCTCGCGGTACGAGCAGTACTTC. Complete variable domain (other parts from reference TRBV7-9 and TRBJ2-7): DTGVSQNPRHKITKRGQNVTFRCDPISEHNRLYWYRQTLGQGPEFLTYFQNEAQLEKSRLLSDRFSAERPKGSFSTLEIQRTEQGDSAMYLCASSLSRYEQYFGPGTRLTVT.

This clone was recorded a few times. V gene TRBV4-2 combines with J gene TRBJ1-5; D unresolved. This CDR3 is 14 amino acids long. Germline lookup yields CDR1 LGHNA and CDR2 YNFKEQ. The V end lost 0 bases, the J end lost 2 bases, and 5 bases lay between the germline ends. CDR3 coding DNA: TGTGCCAGCAGCCAAGATCCCGGCAATCAGCCCCAGCATTTT. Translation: CASSQDPGNQPQHF.

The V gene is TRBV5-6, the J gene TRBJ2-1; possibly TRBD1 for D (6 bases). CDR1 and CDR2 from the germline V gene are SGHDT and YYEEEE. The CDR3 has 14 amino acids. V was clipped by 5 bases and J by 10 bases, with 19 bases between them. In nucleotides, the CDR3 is TGTGCCAGCAGTTCCGTTTTGGGGGCTCGGGAGCAGTTCTTC. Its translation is CASSSVLGAREQFF.

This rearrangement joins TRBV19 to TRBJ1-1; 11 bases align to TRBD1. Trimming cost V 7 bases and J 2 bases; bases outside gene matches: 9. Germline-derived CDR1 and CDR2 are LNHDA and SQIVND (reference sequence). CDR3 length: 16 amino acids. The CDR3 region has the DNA TGTGCCAGTATCCCCACCGGACAGGGGGCTAACACTGAAGCTTTCTTT. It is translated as CASIPTGQGANTEAFF.

CDR3 protein: CASSADRGPEAFF. The CDR3 coding sequence is TGTGCCAGTAGTGCGGACAGGGGCCCTGAAGCTTTCTTT. The chain links TRBV19 to TRBJ1-1, with 9 bases lining up with TRBD1. CDR3 length: 13 residues. V dropped 5 bases and J dropped 6; count of bases not matched to a gene: 4. Germline-derived CDR1 and CDR2 are LNHDA and SQIVND (reference sequence). Full variable domain (rest looked up from reference TRBV19 and TRBJ1-1): DGGITQSPKYLFRKEGQNVTLSCEQNLNHDAMYWYRQDPGQGLRLIYYSQIVNDFQKGDIAEGYSVSREKKESFPLTVTSAQKNPTAFYLCASSADRGPEAFFGQGTRLTVV.

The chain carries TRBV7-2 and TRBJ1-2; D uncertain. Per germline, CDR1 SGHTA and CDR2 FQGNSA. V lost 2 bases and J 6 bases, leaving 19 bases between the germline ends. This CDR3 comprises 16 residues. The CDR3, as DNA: TGTGCCAGCAGCTTAAACCGCGGAGTCTGGATGAATGGCTACACCTTC. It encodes CASSLNRGVWMNGYTF.

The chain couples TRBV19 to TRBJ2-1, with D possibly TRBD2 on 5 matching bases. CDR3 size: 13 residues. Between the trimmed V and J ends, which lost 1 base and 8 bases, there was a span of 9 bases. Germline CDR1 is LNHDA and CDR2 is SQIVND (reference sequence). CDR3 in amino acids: CASSIGGLDEQFF. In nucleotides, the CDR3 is TGTGCCAGTAGTATAGGAGGGTTGGATGAGCAGTTCTTC.

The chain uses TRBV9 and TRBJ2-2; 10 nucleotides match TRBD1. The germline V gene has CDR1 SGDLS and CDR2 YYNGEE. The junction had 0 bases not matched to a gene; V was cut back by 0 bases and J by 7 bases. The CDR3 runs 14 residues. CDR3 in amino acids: CASSVGTGGGELFF. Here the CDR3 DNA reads TGTGCCAGCAGCGTAGGGACAGGGGGCGGGGAGCTGTTTTTT.

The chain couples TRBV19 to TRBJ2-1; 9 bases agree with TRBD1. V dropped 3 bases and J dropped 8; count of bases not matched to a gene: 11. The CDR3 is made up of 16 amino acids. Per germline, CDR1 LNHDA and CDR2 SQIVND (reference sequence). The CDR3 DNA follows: TGTGCCAGTAGTATCCTACTGGGACAGGGTAGGGATGAGCAGTTCTTC. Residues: CASSILLGQGRDEQFF.

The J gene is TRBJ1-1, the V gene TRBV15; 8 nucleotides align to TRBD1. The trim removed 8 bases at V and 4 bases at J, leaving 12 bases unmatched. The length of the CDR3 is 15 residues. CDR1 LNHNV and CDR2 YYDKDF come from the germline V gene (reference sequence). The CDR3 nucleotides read TGTGCCACCCTCAAAGACAGGGGACAGATCACTGAAGCTTTCTTT. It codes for CATLKDRGQITEAFF.

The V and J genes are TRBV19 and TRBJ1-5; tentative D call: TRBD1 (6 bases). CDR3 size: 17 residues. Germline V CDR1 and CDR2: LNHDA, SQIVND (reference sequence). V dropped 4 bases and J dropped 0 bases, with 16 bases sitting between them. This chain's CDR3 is CASSNRRQVYSNQPQHF. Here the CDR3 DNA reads TGTGCCAGTAGTAACCGGCGACAGGTTTATAGCAATCAGCCCCAGCATTTT. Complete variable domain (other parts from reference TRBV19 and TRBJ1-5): DGGITQSPKYLFRKEGQNVTLSCEQNLNHDAMYWYRQDPGQGLRLIYYSQIVNDFQKGDIAEGYSVSREKKESFPLTVTSAQKNPTAFYLCASSNRRQVYSNQPQHFGDGTRLSIL.

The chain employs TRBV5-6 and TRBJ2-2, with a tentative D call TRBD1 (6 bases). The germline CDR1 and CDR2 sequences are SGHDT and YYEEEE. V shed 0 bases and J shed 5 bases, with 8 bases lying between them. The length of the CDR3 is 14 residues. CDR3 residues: CASSLGGRTGELFF. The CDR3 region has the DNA TGTGCCAGCAGCTTGGGGGGGCGTACCGGGGAGCTGTTTTTT.

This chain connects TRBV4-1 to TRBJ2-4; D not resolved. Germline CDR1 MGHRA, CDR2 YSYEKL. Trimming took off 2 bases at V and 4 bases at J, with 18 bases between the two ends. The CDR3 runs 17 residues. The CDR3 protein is CASSQPFLQVAKNIQYF. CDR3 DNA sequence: TGCGCCAGCAGCCAACCTTTTTTACAAGTCGCAAAAAACATTCAGTACTTC.

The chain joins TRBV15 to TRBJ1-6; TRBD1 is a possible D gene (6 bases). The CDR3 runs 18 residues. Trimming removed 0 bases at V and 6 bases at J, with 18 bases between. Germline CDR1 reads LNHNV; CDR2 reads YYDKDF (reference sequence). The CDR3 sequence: CATSRDVWDTGGNSPLHF. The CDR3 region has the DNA TGTGCCACCAGCAGAGATGTATGGGACACTGGGGGTAATTCACCCCTCCACTTT.

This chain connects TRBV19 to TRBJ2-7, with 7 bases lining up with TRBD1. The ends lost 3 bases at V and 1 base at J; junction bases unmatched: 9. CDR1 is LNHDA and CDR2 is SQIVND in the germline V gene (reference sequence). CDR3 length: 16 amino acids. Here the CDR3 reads CASSIRRGQWSYEQYF. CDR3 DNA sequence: TGTGCCAGTAGTATCCGAAGGGGGCAGTGGTCCTACGAGCAGTACTTC. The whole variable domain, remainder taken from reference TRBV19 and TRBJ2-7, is DGGITQSPKYLFRKEGQNVTLSCEQNLNHDAMYWYRQDPGQGLRLIYYSQIVNDFQKGDIAEGYSVSREKKESFPLTVTSAQKNPTAFYLCASSIRRGQWSYEQYFGPGTRLTVT.

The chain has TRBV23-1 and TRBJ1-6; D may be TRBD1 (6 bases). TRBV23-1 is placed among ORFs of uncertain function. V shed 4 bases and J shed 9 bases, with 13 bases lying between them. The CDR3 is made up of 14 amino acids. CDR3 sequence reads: CASSRGTNPSPLHF. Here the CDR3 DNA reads TGCGCCAGCAGTCGGGGGACAAATCCTTCACCCCTCCACTTT.

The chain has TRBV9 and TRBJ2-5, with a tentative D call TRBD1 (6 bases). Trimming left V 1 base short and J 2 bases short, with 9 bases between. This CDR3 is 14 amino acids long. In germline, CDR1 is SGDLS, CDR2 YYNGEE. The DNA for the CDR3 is TGTGCCAGCAGCGTAACAGGGAAGCAAGAGACCCAGTACTTC. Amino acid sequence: CASSVTGKQETQYF.

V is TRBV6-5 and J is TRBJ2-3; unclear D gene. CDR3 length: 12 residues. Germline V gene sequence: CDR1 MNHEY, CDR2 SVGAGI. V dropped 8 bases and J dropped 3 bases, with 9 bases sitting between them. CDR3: CASGDSTDTQYF. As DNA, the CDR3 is TGTGCCAGCGGAGATTCTACAGATACGCAGTATTTT.

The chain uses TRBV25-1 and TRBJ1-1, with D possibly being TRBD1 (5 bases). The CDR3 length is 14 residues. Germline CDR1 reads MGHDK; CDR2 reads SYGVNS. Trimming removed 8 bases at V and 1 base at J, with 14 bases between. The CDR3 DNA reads TGTGCCAGCCGAGAGACAGCCAGGAACACTGAAGCTTTCTTT. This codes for CASRETARNTEAFF.

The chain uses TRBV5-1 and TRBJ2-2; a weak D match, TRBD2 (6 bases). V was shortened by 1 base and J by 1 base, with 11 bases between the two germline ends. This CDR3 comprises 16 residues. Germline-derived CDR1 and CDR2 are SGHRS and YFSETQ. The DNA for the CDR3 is TGCGCCAGCAGCTTGCAGCCGGGAGAGAACACCGGGGAGCTGTTTTTT. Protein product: CASSLQPGENTGELFF.

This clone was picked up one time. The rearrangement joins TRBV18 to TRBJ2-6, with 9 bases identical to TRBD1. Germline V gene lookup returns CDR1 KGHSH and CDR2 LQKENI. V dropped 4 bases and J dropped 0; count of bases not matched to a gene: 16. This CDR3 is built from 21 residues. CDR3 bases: TGTGCCAGCTCACACTACCCCAGATCCGGACAGGGGTACTCTGGGGCCAACGTCCTGACTTTC. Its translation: CASSHYPRSGQGYSGANVLTF.

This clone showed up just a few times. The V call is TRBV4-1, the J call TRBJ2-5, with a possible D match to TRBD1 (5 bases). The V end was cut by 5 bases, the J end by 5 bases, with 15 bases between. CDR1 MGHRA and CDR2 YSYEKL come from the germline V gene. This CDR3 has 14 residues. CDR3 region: CASSAQWGRETQYF. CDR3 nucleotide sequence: TGCGCCAGCAGCGCTCAGTGGGGCCGGGAGACCCAGTACTTC.

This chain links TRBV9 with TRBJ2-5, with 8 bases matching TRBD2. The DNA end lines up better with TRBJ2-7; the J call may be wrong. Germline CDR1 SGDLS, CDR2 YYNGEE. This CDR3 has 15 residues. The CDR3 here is CASSVVGAGVYEQYF. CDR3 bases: TGTGCCAGCAGCGTAGTAGGAGCGGGAGTCTACGAGCAGTACTTC.

CDR3 region: CARHQSRGEYTEAFF. The CDR3 region has the DNA TGTGCCAGACACCAATCCAGGGGAGAGTACACTGAAGCTTTCTTT. The V gene is TRBV2, the J gene TRBJ1-1, with TRBD1 as a possible D gene (6 bases). From germline, CDR1 is SNHLY and CDR2 FYNNEI. The CDR3 runs 15 residues. The V gene lost 9 bases and the J gene lost 3 bases, with 20 bases spanning the gap.

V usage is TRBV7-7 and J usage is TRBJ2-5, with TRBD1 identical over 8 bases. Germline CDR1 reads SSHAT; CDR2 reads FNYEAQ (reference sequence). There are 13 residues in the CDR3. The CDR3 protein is CASAPDREETQYF. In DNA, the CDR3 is TGTGCTAGCGCACCGGACAGGGAAGAGACCCAGTACTTC.

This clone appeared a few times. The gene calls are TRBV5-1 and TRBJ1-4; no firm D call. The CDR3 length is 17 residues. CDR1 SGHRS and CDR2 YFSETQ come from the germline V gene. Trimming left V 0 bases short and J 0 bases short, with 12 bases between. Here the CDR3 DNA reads TGCGCCAGCAGCTTGGAGGGTTCGGGAGCAACTAATGAAAAACTGTTTTTT. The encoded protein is CASSLEGSGATNEKLFF.